What follows is one T cell receptor beta chain and its context. The sample contains more than one DNA sequence encoding this CDR3. Profiling relied on immunoSEQ multiplex PCR, and the TCRdb table lists in-frame clones only, not all of them. The sample lists tens of thousands of clones, roughly 85% occurring once. The entry originates in a study of OX40 agonist ivuxolimab in advanced cancers. V was trimmed by 3 bases and J by 10 bases, leaving 19 bases between them. The CDR3 length is 16 residues. CDR1 and CDR2 (germline): MDHEN, SYDVKM. This TCR derives from an adult with an advanced solid tumor such as melanoma, head and neck, liver or kidney cancer. Specimen: CD4+ or CD8+ T cells sorted from blood, collected in a trial of the OX40 agonist ivuxolimab. J is TRBJ1-6 and V is TRBV28, with D perhaps matching TRBD1 (6 bases). CDR3 DNA sequence: TGTGCCAGCAGTTTGGATCTTGGGACATTGGCCTCACCCCTCCACTTT. This gives the protein CASSLDLGTLASPLHF.